Described below is a single TCR beta chain sequence and its context. Nothing much larger sits one base from this clone, and base qualities are not available. The data belong to a study of human CD4 T cells and Enterobacteriaceae (TCRdb year 2020). In terms of the full investigation: The bacteria used for stimulation were E. coli, K. pneumoniae, E. aerogenes, S. flexneri, S. sonnei, S. typhimurium and S. aureus, and the bacteria were heat-inactivated after culture. Overall study outcomes, separate from this receptor: Clonotypes shared among Enterobacteriaceae cultures accounted for roughly 25-50% of unique rearrangements but about 66-95% of templates, while sharing with control bacteria was rare. Enterobacteriaceae-reactive repertoires were polyclonal but contained fewer clonotypes than S. aureus- or M. tuberculosis-reactive repertoires, and co-clustering of the Enterobacteriaceae-reactive repertoires together was observed.

Survey-level sequencing was performed on CFSE-low antigen-reactive cultures, with a detection sensitivity of one cell in 40,000. The QIAamp DNA Micro Kit was used to extract genomic DNA from cell pellets, and the quantity and purity of the genomic DNA were checked by spectrophotometry. The immunoSEQ multiplex PCR assay was used to amplify the TCR Vbeta CDR3 regions. The Illumina HiSeq platform was used to sequence the amplicons. Retrieved sequences were 87 nucleotides long and contained the CDR3 region. Per the authors' processing: Each unique productive TCR Vbeta nucleotide sequence counted as a clonotype and was quantified by productive template frequency from ImmunoSEQ Analyzer V3.0. A threshold at the top 5th percentile of each frequency-ranked repertoire was used to define expanded clonotypes. The R package fossil was used to compute repertoire overlap as Chao-Jaccard, and the R package MASS was used to visualize the overlap by nonmetric multidimensional scaling. TCRdb retrieved this table from immuneACCESS and kept in-frame rearrangements only. Not all clones are present; in checked studies, unresolved V genes account for under half, and no reason is known for the remainder. The V and J calls and clone size were taken over from that table, and D and trimming were inferred from the DNA. The sample table holds approximately 200 clones, of which about 50% were seen once. Of the sample, 40% to 50% is held by the ten largest clones.

After roughly 6-7 days, proliferating activated T cells were FACS-sorted as CFSE-low CD25+ ICOS+ cells. Sorted memory CD4+ T cells were CFSE-labeled and cultured at a 2:1 ratio with irradiated autologous monocytes pulsed with antigen. Memory CD4+ T cells were FACS-sorted on a FACSAria III to over 95% purity as all CD4+ cells other than CD45RA+CCR7+CD95- naive cells. Blood from healthy donors came from blood donation centers in Switzerland. Positive selection with CD4 and CD14 magnetic microbeads was used to enrich total CD4+ T cells and monocytes. Before sorting, CD8+, CD14+, CD16+, CD56+, CD19+ and CD25-bright cells were excluded. Bacteria were heat-inactivated for roughly 2 hours at 60 degrees C and added at around 1.8 particles per monocyte, and M. tuberculosis lysate was used at roughly 3.3 ug/ml. The TCR Vbeta genes were sequenced from CFSE-low memory CD4+ T cells that had proliferated after primary stimulation with Enterobacteriaceae or with control bacteria. Each bacteria-reactive repertoire was analyzed in two to four different donors across two independent experiments. Peripheral blood mononuclear cells were isolated from donor blood using Ficoll-Paque Plus.

Sample: bacteria-reactive CD4+ T cells grown in culture. What this sample's cell subset or site label stands for: CFSE-low proliferating memory CD4 T cells sorted after in vitro stimulation with a heat-inactivated bacterium or M. tuberculosis lysate. The source is a human donor in good health.

In nucleotides, the sequence is TGTGCCAGCAGTGAGGGACAGGGGGCCTACGAGCAGTACTTC. It translates as CASSEGQGAYEQYF. The chain uses TRBV6-4 and TRBJ2-7, and 11 bases in between align with TRBD1. From V the trimming removes 3 bases and from J it removes 2 bases, while the gene matches leave 0 bases of the junction unaccounted for. Per the germline V gene, MRHNA is the CDR1 and SNTAGT is the CDR2. The CDR3 covers 14 residues, taking in both the cysteine and the phenylalanine. The kept DNA is CDR3 alone, 42 bases in frame from the first base.